This T cell receptor beta chain was sequenced in a study of regulatory T cells in long-lasting Graves disease. Investigators prepared the TCR beta libraries by applying iRepertoire HTBI primers and Arm-PCR of CDR3 regions. TCRdb independently ran MiXCR on the multiplex PCR reads; one entry per CDR3 protein. The profile covers about 370,000 distinct CDR3 sequences, with roughly 16% appearing a single time and 20% to 25% taken by the ten largest. Findings and caveats of the study: Persistent disease preferred TRBV28, TRBJ1-2 and TRBJ2-5; new disease, TRBV20-1 and TRBJ2-1.

Germline lookup yields CDR1 SGHAT and CDR2 FQNNGV. The CDR3 totals 16 residues. The J segment lost 3 bases and the V segment lost 3 bases, leaving 6 bases of the junction unmatched. Time point in this sample: newly diagnosed GD, antithyroid drugs for less than 3 months. After RNA was extracted from PBMCs, the TCR library was made from it. To note about this clonotype: Its antigen is not known.

The gene calls are TRBV11-2 and TRBJ2-2; 8 bases align to TRBD1. The origin of this receptor is a female donor with Graves disease. Sequenced material: peripheral blood mononuclear cells (PBMCs), taken at new diagnosis, from a patient treated with antithyroid drugs. The CDR3 region has the DNA TGTGCCAGCAGCTTTAGGCAGGGGGCTGACACCGGGGAGCTGTTTTTT. It specifies CASSFRQGADTGELFF.